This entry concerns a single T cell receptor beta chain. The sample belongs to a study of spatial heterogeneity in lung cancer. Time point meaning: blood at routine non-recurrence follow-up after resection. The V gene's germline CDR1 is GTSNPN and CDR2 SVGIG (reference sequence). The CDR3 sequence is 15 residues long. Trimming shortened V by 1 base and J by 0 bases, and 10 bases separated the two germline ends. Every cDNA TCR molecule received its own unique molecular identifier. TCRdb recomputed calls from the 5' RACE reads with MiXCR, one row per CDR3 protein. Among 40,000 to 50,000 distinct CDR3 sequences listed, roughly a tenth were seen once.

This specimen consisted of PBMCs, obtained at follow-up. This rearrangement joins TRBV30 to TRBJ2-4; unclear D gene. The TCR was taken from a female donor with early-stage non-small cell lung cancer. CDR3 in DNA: TGTGCCTGGAGTGGGCCTGGGCTAGCCAAAAACATTCAGTACTTC. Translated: CAWSGPGLAKNIQYF.